Listed below are T cell receptor beta chains from one sample, sequenced in a study of T cell responses to AZD1222 COVID-19 vaccine. Assay used: immunoSEQ multiplex PCR; TCRdb lists only in-frame clones, some missing. The repertoire holds 120,000 to 150,000 clones, with roughly 90% as singletons. Specimen: peripheral blood, collected 28 days after the second AZD1222 dose. These receptors originate from an adult who received the AZD1222 COVID-19 vaccine. Both conserved end residues are part of each CDR3. Fields, in order: clone size, J gene, CDR3 length, V gene, D gene, CDR3 DNA, CDR3 protein. D genes are given only for firm matches. Some rows mark clone size as missing; the rest say once, few, many or name a class of expanded clone.

>once|TRBJ2-7|14|TRBV10-3|-
TGTGCCATCAGGGAAGGGAGCTCAACCTACGAGCAGTACTTC
CAIREGSSTYEQYF
>-|TRBJ1-5|17|TRBV11-3|TRBD1
TGTGCCAGCAGGGGCCCCTACGGGACAGGGGTCTATCAGCCCCAGCATTTT
CASRGPYGTGVYQPQHF
>-|TRBJ2-5|13|TRBV18|-
TGTGCCAGCTCACCAGGGAACCAAGAGACCCAGTACTTC
CASSPGNQETQYF
>once|TRBJ2-5|13|TRBV18|-
TGTGCCAGCTCCGCCGGACAGCAAGAGACCCAGTACTTC
CASSAGQQETQYF
>-|TRBJ2-1|14|TRBV7-9|-
TGTGCCAGCAGCACCAGCCCGATGGACGATGAGCAGTTCTTC
CASSTSPMDDEQFF
>-|TRBJ1-3|16|TRBV18|-
TGTGCCAGCTCACCAATGGACGCCGACTCTGGAAACACCATATATTTT
CASSPMDADSGNTIYF
>-|TRBJ2-7|13|TRBV7-8|-
TGTGCCAGCAGCGCGGACAGTACCTACGAGCAGTACTTC
CASSADSTYEQYF
>-|TRBJ2-7|14|TRBV9|TRBD1
TGTGCCAGCAGCCCGTGGACAGGGGGGGACGAGCAGTACTTC
CASSPWTGGDEQYF
>-|TRBJ1-6|17|TRBV5-6|-
TGTGCCAGCAGCCAACCTTTGGACAGTCTTAATAATTCACCCCTCCACTTT
CASSQPLDSLNNSPLHF
>few|TRBJ1-2|16|TRBV11-2|-
TGTGCCAGCAGCTCCTTTCCAGACAGTCGGTATTATGGCTACACCTTC
CASSSFPDSRYYGYTF
>-|TRBJ1-4|14|TRBV27|-
TGTGCCAGCAGTGGCCGACTGGCTAATGAAAAACTGTTTTTT
CASSGRLANEKLFF
>-|TRBJ1-1|14|TRBV5-1|-
TGCGCCAGCAGCTTGGCTGGGGTCTTCACTGAAGCTTTCTTT
CASSLAGVFTEAFF
>-|TRBJ1-5|12|TRBV6-5|-
TGTGCCAGCAGTCCCCTTGGTCAGCCCCAGCATTTT
CASSPLGQPQHF
>-|TRBJ2-3|15|TRBV7-2|-
TGTGCCAGCAGCTTCAGTGGGAGAGGGGGAGATACGCAGTATTTT
CASSFSGRGGDTQYF
>-|TRBJ1-4|15|TRBV7-9|TRBD1
TGTGCCAGCAGCTCAACAGGGGGCGATCGTGAAAAACTGTTTTTT
CASSSTGGDREKLFF
>-|TRBJ1-1|16|TRBV4-3|TRBD1
TGCGCCAGCAGCCAAACGCCCGGACAGGGAGGCACTGAAGCTTTCTTT
CASSQTPGQGGTEAFF